The entry that follows covers one T cell receptor beta chain sequence. Its antigen is undetermined. This record belongs to a study of long-term antiretroviral therapy in people with HIV. Study-level points and caveats: The study collected blood between the mid-2000s and the late 2010s, possibly under older ART regimens. Diversity increased after ART yet remained lower than in transplant donor controls.

Germline V gives CDR1 LGHNA, CDR2 YNFKEQ. The CDR3 totals 16 residues. The V end was cut by 5 bases, the J end by 6 bases, with 21 bases between. Per donor, at least one pre-ART and at least two post-ART PBMC samples were obtained. There were roughly 0.95-11 million cryopreserved PBMC in the samples before DNA extraction. Survey-level resolution applied to immunoSEQ assay v3.0. Generated by immunoSEQ multiplex PCR, the TCRdb table keeps only in-frame clones and is missing some. The table lists 30,000 to 50,000 clones, about 88% of them singletons. This specimen consisted of unsorted PBMCs, obtained just before starting antiretroviral therapy. The TCR was taken from a woman between 18 and 30 years old with HIV. The chain recombines TRBV4-2 with TRBJ2-3; D is perhaps TRBD1 (6 bases). CDR3 sequence reads: CASSFGPRGGVDTQYF. The DNA of the CDR3 is TGTGCCAGCAGCTTCGGGCCCAGGGGTGGAGTGGATACGCAGTATTTT.